Below, 29 T cell receptor beta chains from the same sample are listed, as sequenced in a study of blood T cell repertoires in COVID-19. This table comes from immunoSEQ multiplex PCR, and its TCRdb copy is limited to in-frame clones, with some not included. The sample consists of about 210,000 clones, around four fifths of them appearing once. Sequences were obtained from peripheral blood. Receptor source: a woman between 40 and 50 years old with active or convalescent COVID-19.

The rearrangement joins TRBV14 to TRBJ1-4, with D tentatively TRBD1 (5 bases). CDR1 is SGHDN and CDR2 is FVKESK in the germline V gene. The CDR3 spans 16 residues. V lost 0 bases and J 7 bases, leaving 15 bases between the germline ends. This CDR3 is CASSQDLGGRSEKLFF. The CDR3 region has the DNA TGTGCCAGCAGCCAAGATCTCGGGGGTAGGAGTGAAAAACTGTTTTTT.

The rearrangement links TRBV11-2 to TRBJ2-7, with 7 bases lining up with TRBD2. With 1 base clipped from V and 0 bases from J, the junction kept 6 bases outside the gene matches. The CDR3 covers 16 residues. CDR1 and CDR2 from the germline V gene are SGHAT and FQNNGV. The CDR3 coding sequence is TGTGCCAGCAGCTTAGTAGCTAGCGGAGTCTCCTACGAGCAGTACTTC. Protein sequence: CASSLVASGVSYEQYF.

This clone was seen only a few times. The J gene is TRBJ1-1, the V gene TRBV4-2, with D perhaps matching TRBD1 (6 bases). Trimming took 0 bases from V and 4 from J, leaving 6 bases between them. This CDR3 spans 13 amino acids. Germline assignment: CDR1 LGHNA and CDR2 YNFKEQ. The CDR3 here is CASSQEGGTEAFF. The CDR3 DNA is TGTGCCAGCAGCCAAGAAGGGGGCACTGAAGCTTTCTTT.

The J gene is TRBJ1-4, the V gene TRBV29-1; possible D gene TRBD1, 5 bases. The CDR3 loop spans 12 amino acids. Germline-derived CDR1 and CDR2 are SQVTM and ANQGSEA. The V end lost 4 bases, the J end lost 6 bases, and 9 bases lay between the germline ends. CDR3 bases: TGCAGCGTTGCAGGACACGATGAAAAACTGTTTTTT. Its translation: CSVAGHDEKLFF.

This chain's CDR3 is CASSQVGQGGLYEQYF. Written as DNA, the CDR3 is TGTGCCAGCAGCCAAGTGGGACAGGGGGGACTCTACGAGCAGTACTTC. This chain joins TRBV4-2 and TRBJ2-7, with TRBD1 identical over 11 bases. Trimming removed 1 base from V and 3 bases from J; junction bases left unmatched: 5. The germline V gene encodes CDR1 LGHNA and CDR2 YNFKEQ. This CDR3 has 16 amino acids.

The rearrangement uses TRBV5-6 and TRBJ1-1; D remains ambiguous. The V and J ends lost 0 bases and 10 bases respectively, with 7 bases between them. Looked up from germline, CDR1 is SGHDT and CDR2 is YYEEEE. The CDR3 extends over 11 amino acids. Here the CDR3 reads CASSLGSTAFF. The CDR3 nucleotides are TGTGCCAGCAGCTTGGGGAGTACAGCTTTCTTT.

Turning to this clone: A read error may produce the germline difference seen at one junction end. The genes are TRBV7-7 and TRBJ2-2, with 7 bases aligning to TRBD1. The CDR3 contains 13 residues. Germline assignment: CDR1 SSHAT and CDR2 FNYEAQ (reference sequence). In nucleotides, the CDR3 is TGTGCTAGCAGACAACAGGGGTACGGGGAGCTGTTTTTT. Translated, it gives CASRQQGYGELFF.

This clone was seen only once. The chain recombines TRBV5-1 with TRBJ2-3, with D perhaps TRBD2 (5 bases). Trimming took off 4 bases at V and 4 bases at J, with 10 bases between the two ends. Germline values: CDR1 SGHRS, CDR2 YFSETQ. This CDR3 has 13 amino acids. The CDR3 DNA sequence: TGCGCCAGCAGCACGGGATTGGCAGATACGCAGTATTTT. This gives the protein CASSTGLADTQYF.

This clone was seen repeatedly, ten times or more. The chain combines TRBV9 with TRBJ2-4; 8 bases agree with TRBD1. The J segment lost 7 bases and the V segment lost 0 bases, leaving 3 bases of the junction unmatched. This CDR3 is 14 amino acids long. Per germline, CDR1 SGDLS and CDR2 YYNGEE. The CDR3 nucleotides are TGTGCCAGCAGCGTAGACAGGGGGTATAACATTCAGTACTTC. It specifies CASSVDRGYNIQYF.

Only a few counts were recorded for this clone. V is TRBV30 and J is TRBJ1-3, with no clear D. Trimming cost V 4 bases and J 4 bases, with 11 bases left between them. Germline CDR1 is GTSNPN and CDR2 is SVGIG (reference sequence). This CDR3 is 13 amino acids long. In DNA form, the CDR3 reads TGTGCCTGGACCCTCGGCGGAGGAAACACCATATATTTT. Protein: CAWTLGGGNTIYF. The variable domain in full, with the rest retrieved from reference TRBV30 and TRBJ1-3, is SQTIHQWPATLVQPVGSPLSLECTVEGTSNPNLYWYRQAAGRGLQLLFYSVGIGQISSEVPQNLSASRPQDRQFILSSKKLLLSDSGFYLCAWTLGGGNTIYFGEGSWLTVV.

The J gene is TRBJ2-3, the V gene TRBV3-1 (or the pseudogene TRBV3-2); D perhaps matches TRBD2 (5 bases). V shed 3 bases and J shed 0 bases, with 19 bases lying between them. Germline V lookup: CDR1 LGHDT, CDR2 YNNKEL (reference sequence). The length of the CDR3 is 18 residues. CDR3 protein: CASSHPHPERISTDTQYF. The CDR3 coding sequence is TGTGCCAGCAGCCATCCTCACCCCGAGCGGATTAGCACAGATACGCAGTATTTT.

V gene TRBV7-8 combines with J gene TRBJ1-5; 7 bases line up with TRBD1. The CDR3 sequence is 16 residues long. The germline V gene has CDR1 SGHVS and CDR2 FQNEAQ. With V trimmed by 1 base and J by 0 bases, 3 bases remained unmatched. CDR3 residues: CASSLGTGNSNQPQHF. The CDR3 DNA reads TGTGCCAGCAGCTTAGGGACAGGAAATAGCAATCAGCCCCAGCATTTT.

The chain employs TRBV18 and TRBJ2-5; a weak D match, TRBD1 (6 bases). The CDR3 is 15 residues long. Germline V gene data show CDR1 as KGHSH and CDR2 as LQKENI. V lost 4 bases and J 5 bases, leaving 17 bases between the germline ends. CDR3 sequence: CASSLIRGSGETQYF. In DNA, the CDR3 is TGTGCCAGCTCACTTATTAGGGGGTCCGGGGAGACCCAGTACTTC. Filled out from reference TRBV18 and TRBJ2-5, the complete variable domain reads NAGVMQNPRHLVRRRGQEARLRCSPMKGHSHVYWYRQLPEEGLKFMVYLQKENIIDESGMPKERFSAEFPKEGPSILRIQQVVRGDSAAYFCASSLIRGSGETQYFGPGTRLLVL.

This sequence joins TRBV7-6 and TRBJ2-7; tentatively, D is TRBD2 (6 bases). Trimming removed 2 bases at V and 0 bases at J, with 17 bases between. CDR3 length: 17 amino acids. Per germline, CDR1 SGHVS and CDR2 FNYEAQ. The CDR3 loop reads CASSLSQYGGDSYEQYF. The CDR3 region has the DNA TGTGCCAGCAGCTTATCCCAGTACGGCGGGGACTCCTACGAGCAGTACTTC. The variable domain in full, with the rest retrieved from reference TRBV7-6 and TRBJ2-7, is GAGVSQSPRYKVTKRGQDVALRCDPISGHVSLYWYRQALGQGPEFLTYFNYEAQQDKSGLPNDRFSAERPEGSISTLTIQRTEQRDSAMYRCASSLSQYGGDSYEQYFGPGTRLTVT.

Only a few counts were recorded for this clone. The chain uses TRBV19 and TRBJ1-3; the D gene is possibly TRBD1 (5 bases). CDR1 is LNHDA, CDR2 SQIVND, per germline (reference sequence). The ends were cut back, 6 bases at V and 0 bases at J, with 12 bases in the middle. The CDR3 consists of 15 residues. CDR3 nucleotide sequence: TGTGCCAGTAGGTCGGGGGGGATCTCTGGAAACACCATATATTTT. It codes for CASRSGGISGNTIYF.

CDR3 sequence (DNA): TGTGCCAGCAACTCACAGGGACAGAACACTGAAGCTTTCTTT. It yields the protein CASNSQGQNTEAFF. This chain joins TRBV6-5 and TRBJ1-1; weak D call: TRBD1 (6 bases). The CDR3 is made up of 14 amino acids. Germline V lookup: CDR1 MNHEY, CDR2 SVGAGI. Trimming left V 7 bases short and J 1 base short, with 13 bases between.

There are a few counts of this clone. The rearrangement joins TRBV6-5 to TRBJ2-7, with D unresolved. V was trimmed by 5 bases and J by 5 bases, leaving 13 bases between them. This CDR3 contains 13 residues. Germline V CDR1 and CDR2: MNHEY, SVGAGI. The CDR3 spells CASSPRFVDEQYF. In nucleotides, the CDR3 is TGTGCCAGCAGTCCCCGTTTTGTCGACGAGCAGTACTTC.

The chain links TRBV19 to TRBJ1-4; the match to TRBD1 covers 7 bases. CDR3 length: 11 residues. Trimming at V came to 5 bases and at J to 12 bases, leaving 3 bases not matched to a gene. Germline-derived CDR1 and CDR2 are LNHDA and SQIVND (reference sequence). The chain's CDR3 is CASSAGQELFF. In DNA, the CDR3 is TGTGCCAGTAGTGCCGGACAGGAACTGTTTTTT. The full variable domain, in which reference TRBV19 and TRBJ1-4 provide the parts outside the CDR3, is DGGITQSPKYLFRKEGQNVTLSCEQNLNHDAMYWYRQDPGQGLRLIYYSQIVNDFQKGDIAEGYSVSREKKESFPLTVTSAQKNPTAFYLCASSAGQELFFGSGTQLSVL.

This chain links TRBV12-5 with TRBJ1-5; D is uncertain. Germline V gives CDR1 LGHNT, CDR2 FRNRAP. Trimming shortened V by 1 base and J by 5 bases, and 12 bases separated the two germline ends. CDR3 length: 15 residues. Written as DNA, the CDR3 is TGTGCTAGTGGTTTGGGAAGGGTGAGGGATCAGCCCCAGCATTTT. Protein: CASGLGRVRDQPQHF. Full variable domain (rest looked up from reference TRBV12-5 and TRBJ1-5): DARVTQTPRHKVTEMGQEVTMRCQPILGHNTVFWYRQTMMQGLELLAYFRNRAPLDDSGMPKDRFSAEMPDATLATLKIQPSEPRDSAVYFCASGLGRVRDQPQHFGDGTRLSIL.

This clone was detected a few times. The genes are TRBV5-4 and TRBJ1-5; D gene uncertain. Germline loops: CDR1 SGHNT, CDR2 YYREEE (reference sequence). V lost 1 base to trimming and J lost 5 bases, with 10 bases between them. The CDR3 contains 14 residues. In nucleotides, the CDR3 is TGTGCCAGCAGCTTGCAGGATTCGGATCAGCCCCAGCATTTT. It encodes CASSLQDSDQPQHF.

This chain joins TRBV5-6 and TRBJ1-5; 10 bases are shared with TRBD1. The V and J ends lost 3 bases and 13 bases, in that order; junction bases with no gene match: 10. The CDR3 is made up of 14 amino acids. From germline, CDR1 is SGHDT and CDR2 YYEEEE. The CDR3 nucleotides are TGTGCCAGCAGCTCCGGGACAGGGGTTTTCGGGCAGCATTTT. Amino acid sequence: CASSSGTGVFGQHF.

The chain has TRBV12-3 or TRBV12-4 and TRBJ2-6; D might be TRBD1 (5 bases). CDR3 size: 12 residues. Trimming took 7 bases from V and 12 from J, leaving 13 bases between them. The CDR3 nucleotides are TGTGCCAGCACCCCGACAGTAACCGTCCTGACTTTC. This encodes CASTPTVTVLTF.

This clone appeared a single time. The chain couples TRBV18 to TRBJ2-3; 9 bases align to TRBD2. This CDR3 spans 16 amino acids. V shed 3 bases and J 8 bases; nucleotides not matched to a gene: 12. The V gene's germline CDR1 is KGHSH and CDR2 LQKENI. CDR3 residues: CASSPSGGPFQGTQYF. Here the CDR3 DNA reads TGTGCCAGCTCACCGAGCGGGGGGCCCTTTCAAGGTACGCAGTATTTT.

This chain links TRBV19 with TRBJ1-5; no firm D call. Trimming left V 5 bases short and J 6 bases short, with 23 bases between. The CDR3 runs to 17 residues. Germline V gene sequence: CDR1 LNHDA, CDR2 SQIVND (reference sequence). The CDR3 region has the DNA TGTGCCAGTAGTTACCCCATGTTTTTCCAGGTGCCTCAGCCCCAGCATTTT. Translating gives CASSYPMFFQVPQPQHF.

This chain joins TRBV30 and TRBJ2-5; TRBD2 aligns across 13 bases. The CDR3 spans 15 residues. The germline gives CDR1 GTSNPN, CDR2 SVGIG (reference sequence). Trimming removed 2 bases from V and 4 bases from J; junction bases left unmatched: 4. CDR3 residues: CAWSMGLAGIETQYF. The DNA of the CDR3 is TGTGCCTGGAGTATGGGACTAGCGGGAATAGAGACCCAGTACTTC.

CDR3 protein: CAISEGGGTTGYTF. CDR3 nucleotides: TGTGCCATCAGTGAGGGAGGGGGGACTACTGGCTACACCTTC. The rearrangement joins TRBV10-3 to TRBJ1-2; weak D call: TRBD1 (6 bases). The V gene lost 2 bases and the J gene lost 7 bases, with 14 bases spanning the gap. Germline V CDR1 and CDR2: ENHRY, SYGVKD. This CDR3 comprises 14 residues.

To note about this clone: This same CDR3 is encoded by further DNA sequences in the sample. The chain has TRBV7-2 and TRBJ1-1; 7 bases agree with TRBD1. The CDR3 has 14 amino acids. The V and J ends lost 1 base and 2 bases, in that order; junction bases with no gene match: 1. Germline values: CDR1 SGHTA, CDR2 FQGNSA. The CDR3 protein is CASSLGQGNTEAFF. The CDR3 nucleotides are TGTGCCAGCAGCTTAGGACAGGGTAACACTGAAGCTTTCTTT.

The gene calls are TRBV7-6 and TRBJ2-7, with 12 bases lining up with TRBD1. This CDR3 is built from 16 residues. The germline V gene encodes CDR1 SGHVS and CDR2 FNYEAQ. V lost 1 base and J lost 6; bases outside the gene matches: 7. The CDR3 here is CASSLVGGTGGGEQYF. For the CDR3, the DNA is TGTGCCAGCAGCTTAGTGGGCGGGACAGGGGGCGGCGAGCAGTACTTC.

The chain recombines TRBV7-2 with TRBJ2-3; a possible D gene is TRBD2 (6 bases). The CDR3 is 15 residues long. Germline V gene sequence: CDR1 SGHTA, CDR2 FQGNSA. V was trimmed by 4 bases and J by 3 bases, leaving 14 bases between them. CDR3 in DNA: TGTGCCAGCAGCTCCGCGGAGGGGCGGACAGATACGCAGTATTTT. This gives the protein CASSSAEGRTDTQYF.